Below are 19 T cell receptor beta chains sequenced from a single sample in a study of Graves' ophthalmopathy and Graves' hyperthyroidism. From RNA, the CDR3 regions of TCR beta chains were amplified and sequenced. After a first-round RT-PCR with HTBI primers, a second-round multiplex PCR was run. TCRdb reanalysed the multiplex PCR reads using MiXCR and keeps one entry per CDR3 protein. Among roughly 1.1 million distinct CDR3 sequences listed, about 36% were seen once. Sequenced material: peripheral blood or thyroid tissue (not recorded which). Every receptor here comes from an adult man with Graves' hyperthyroidism.

This clonotype has just a few counts. The CDR3 nucleotides are TGTGCCATCACCATTAGCGGGAGGGCCTACGAGCAGTACTTC. This codes for CAITISGRAYEQYF. The J gene is TRBJ2-7, the V gene TRBV10-3, with TRBD2 matching over 11 bases. V lost 7 bases and J lost 2; bases outside the gene matches: 4. Germline V gene lookup returns CDR1 ENHRY and CDR2 SYGVKD. The CDR3 runs 14 residues.

V gene TRBV5-5 combines with J gene TRBJ2-6, with 10 bases aligning to TRBD1. The CDR3 spans 18 residues. The germline V gene encodes CDR1 SGHKS and CDR2 YYEKEE (reference sequence). With 4 bases clipped from V and 0 bases from J, the junction kept 7 bases outside the gene matches. In DNA form, the CDR3 reads TGTGCCAGCAGCACCGGGACAGGGGAGGGCTCTGGGGCCAACGTCCTGACTTTC. Amino acid sequence: CASSTGTGEGSGANVLTF.

The chain links TRBV9 to TRBJ2-7, with 13 bases identical to TRBD2. Trimming at V came to 6 bases and at J to 5 bases, leaving 5 bases not matched to a gene. CDR1 is SGDLS and CDR2 is YYNGEE in the germline V gene. This CDR3 is 14 amino acids long. CDR3 loop: CASTIGLAGDEQYF. CDR3 nucleotide sequence: TGTGCCAGCACTATAGGACTAGCGGGAGACGAGCAGTACTTC.

This clonotype was observed a few times. This sequence joins TRBV11-2 and TRBJ1-5; tentative D call: TRBD1 (5 bases). Germline CDR1 and CDR2: SGHAT and FQNNGV. V was shortened by 9 bases and J by 6 bases, with 21 bases between the two germline ends. The CDR3 totals 15 residues. CDR3 DNA: TGTGCCAGGGACACTACCTTCTACCACGGTCAGCCCCAGCATTTT. It encodes CARDTTFYHGQPQHF.

In its sample, this clonotype was seen many times. The chain uses TRBV10-3 and TRBJ1-2; perhaps TRBD1 as D (6 bases). The germline V gene has CDR1 ENHRY and CDR2 SYGVKD. There are 11 residues in the CDR3. V dropped 11 bases and J dropped 8 bases, with 15 bases sitting between them. In nucleotides, the CDR3 is TGTGCCTCCCAGCACAGGGTCGGCTACACCTTC. Translating it yields CASQHRVGYTF.

As regards this clonotype: Just one base apart from a much larger clone, this may be a read error. V gene TRBV9 combines with J gene TRBJ1-4; tentatively, D is TRBD1 (5 bases). The germline V and J ends were trimmed by 4 bases and 6 bases, with 16 bases remaining between them. CDR1 SGDLS and CDR2 YYNGEE come from the germline V gene. CDR3 size: 15 residues. The CDR3 DNA sequence: TGTGCCAGCAGCACAGGACCCGCACAGGATGAAAAACTGTTTTTT. Its translation: CASSTGPAQDEKLFF.

This clonotype has at least ten counts. The chain has TRBV7-2 and TRBJ1-4; 7 nucleotides agree with TRBD1. The V and J ends lost 2 bases and 8 bases, in that order; junction bases with no gene match: 8. This CDR3 region has 15 residues. Germline V gene lookup returns CDR1 SGHTA and CDR2 FQGNSA. As DNA, the CDR3 is TGTGCCAGCAGCTTAAGTCAGGGGGTTAACGAAAAACTGTTTTTT. Protein: CASSLSQGVNEKLFF.

This chain joins TRBV29-1 and TRBJ2-7; D is perhaps TRBD2 (6 bases). The CDR3 has 14 residues. Per the germline V gene, CDR1 is SQVTM and CDR2 is ANQGSEA. V shed 7 bases and J shed 6 bases, with 22 bases lying between them. The CDR3 region has the DNA TGCAGCGGTGGACGGGACTCTGGGCCTCTCGAGCAGTACTTC. The encoded protein is CSGGRDSGPLEQYF.

In its sample, this clonotype was seen many times. V usage is TRBV19 and J usage is TRBJ1-1; 10 bases align to TRBD1. The CDR3 is 13 residues long. V trimming: 7 bases; J trimming: 4 bases; junction bases outside the gene matches: 3. CDR1 and CDR2 from the germline V gene are LNHDA and SQIVND (reference sequence). The CDR3 DNA reads as TGTGCCAGTAAGGACAGGGGGGCCACTGAAGCTTTCTTT. Translated: CASKDRGATEAFF.

The chain employs TRBV25-1 and TRBJ2-7; D is perhaps TRBD1 or TRBD2 (6 bases each). The germline CDR1 and CDR2 sequences are MGHDK and SYGVNS. Trimming removed 3 bases at V and 7 bases at J, with 19 bases between. This CDR3 is built from 15 residues. This CDR3 reads CASSDRGGLGGEQYF. The CDR3 DNA sequence: TGTGCCAGCAGTGATAGAGGGGGGCTCGGAGGAGAGCAGTACTTC.

This clonotype was recorded at least ten times. The gene calls are TRBV7-9 and TRBJ1-4, with D unclear. Germline V gene data show CDR1 as SEHNR and CDR2 as FQNEAQ (reference sequence). Between the trimmed V and J ends, which lost 7 bases and 7 bases, there was a span of 13 bases. This CDR3 comprises 13 residues. CDR3 coding DNA: TGTGCCAGCACCCGAATGGGGAGTGAAAAACTGTTTTTT. Translation gives CASTRMGSEKLFF.

This clonotype was seen ten or more times. The genes are TRBV19 and TRBJ2-2; 7 bases are a match to TRBD1. This CDR3 region has 16 residues. V lost 3 bases and J lost 4; bases outside the gene matches: 8. The germline V gene has CDR1 LNHDA and CDR2 SQIVND (reference sequence). Here the CDR3 reads CASSIRRGKSTGELFF. For the CDR3, the DNA is TGTGCCAGTAGTATCCGCAGGGGGAAGAGCACCGGGGAGCTGTTTTTT.

This clonotype appeared many times. This sequence joins TRBV20-1 and TRBJ2-5; tentative D call: TRBD1 (5 bases). In germline, CDR1 is DFQATT, CDR2 SNEGSKA (reference sequence). Trimming took 6 bases from V and 5 from J, leaving 13 bases between them. This CDR3 has 12 amino acids. CDR3 region: CSAQGGGETQYF. The CDR3 region has the DNA TGCAGTGCCCAGGGTGGCGGCGAGACCCAGTACTTC.

This clonotype showed up many times. V and J are TRBV10-3 and TRBJ2-7, with D possibly being TRBD2 (5 bases). The CDR3 runs to 13 residues. Trimming removed 10 bases from V and 3 bases from J, with 16 bases in between. The germline V gene encodes CDR1 ENHRY and CDR2 SYGVKD. CDR3 residues: CASSYGLNYEQYF. The DNA for the CDR3 is TGTGCCAGCAGCTACGGACTTAACTACGAGCAGTACTTC.

This clonotype has only a few counts. The chain links TRBV28 to TRBJ2-7; D could derive from TRBD1 or TRBD2 (5 bases each). CDR1 and CDR2 (germline): MDHEN, SYDVKM. This CDR3 spans 16 amino acids. Trimming took off 2 bases at V and 2 bases at J, with 16 bases between the two ends. DNA of the CDR3: TGTGCCAGCAGTTTACGGGACCAACAATCAACCTACGAGCAGTACTTC. This translates into CASSLRDQQSTYEQYF.

The chain is built from TRBV20-1 and TRBJ2-5; TRBD2 matches 8 bases. From germline, CDR1 is DFQATT and CDR2 SNEGSKA (reference sequence). The length of the CDR3 is 14 residues. The J segment lost 9 bases and the V segment lost 5 bases, leaving 14 bases of the junction unmatched. The CDR3 loop reads CSALSGSQRGAQYF. DNA for the CDR3: TGCAGTGCTTTGAGCGGGAGCCAACGGGGGGCCCAGTACTTC.

Regarding this clonotype: Germline is not matched at one junction end, which may reflect a read error. The chain joins TRBV10-3 to TRBJ1-4, with D maybe TRBD1 (5 bases). The CDR3 totals 15 residues. Germline CDR1 reads ENHRY; CDR2 reads SYGVKD. The CDR3 DNA sequence: TGTGCCAGCAGTTACTCCGCGGGGGGGAGTGAAAAACTGTTTTTT. This encodes CASSYSAGGSEKLFF.

This clonotype was detected ten times or more. This chain connects TRBV10-3 to TRBJ1-5, with D possibly matching TRBD1 (6 bases). Germline CDR1 and CDR2: ENHRY and SYGVKD. Trimming left V 4 bases short and J 6 bases short, with 13 bases between. This CDR3 contains 14 residues. As DNA, the CDR3 is TGTGCCATCAGTGCCACAGGGAGTGGTCAGCCCCAGCATTTT. It encodes CAISATGSGQPQHF.

This clonotype was observed many times. The V call is TRBV11-2, the J call TRBJ1-5; 7 positions agree with TRBD1. CDR1 is SGHAT, CDR2 FQNNGV, per germline. The J segment lost 4 bases and the V segment lost 5 bases, leaving 2 bases of the junction unmatched. The CDR3 has 13 residues. CDR3 region: CASSQTGNQPQHF. Written as DNA, the CDR3 is TGTGCCAGCAGCCAGACAGGGAATCAGCCCCAGCATTTT.